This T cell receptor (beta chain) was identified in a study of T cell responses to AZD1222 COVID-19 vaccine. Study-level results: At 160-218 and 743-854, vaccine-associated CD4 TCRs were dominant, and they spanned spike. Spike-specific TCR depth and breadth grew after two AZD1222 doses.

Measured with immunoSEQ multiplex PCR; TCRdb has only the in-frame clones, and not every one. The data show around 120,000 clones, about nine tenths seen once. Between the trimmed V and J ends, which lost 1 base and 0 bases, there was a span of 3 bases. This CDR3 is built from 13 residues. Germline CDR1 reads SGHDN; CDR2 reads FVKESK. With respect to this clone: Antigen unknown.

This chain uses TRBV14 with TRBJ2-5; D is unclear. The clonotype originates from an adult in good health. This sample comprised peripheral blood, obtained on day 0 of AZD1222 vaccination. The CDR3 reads CASSQVNQETQYF. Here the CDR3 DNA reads TGTGCCAGCAGCCAAGTAAACCAAGAGACCCAGTACTTC.